A selection of T cell receptor beta chains follows, all from one sample in a study of a mutant IDH1 vaccine in newly diagnosed glioma. TCRdb's copy holds only in-frame clones and misses some; the assay was immunoSEQ multiplex PCR. The profile shows approximately 41,000 clones, over 70% of them singletons. Antigen specificity for these receptors is unknown. Sequences were derived from PBMCs, sampled from a glioma patient whose treatment included an IDH1 peptide vaccine. The receptor source for this set is a middle-aged woman with glioma. Some clones in this sample may be carry-over from other donors' samples. Each CDR3 is given with its conserved first and last residue. Each record gives: clone size, V gene, D gene, J gene, CDR3 protein. D genes are given only for firm matches. Not every row has a clone size; where given, it reads once, few, many or a size class.

NA	TRBV7-2	TRBD2	TRBJ2-2	CASSLGRTSDYTGELFF
NA	TRBV4-3	TRBD1	TRBJ1-2	CASSQGAGGPPNYGYTF
NA	TRBV5-1	NA	TRBJ2-5	CASSRLDPLGETQYF
NA	TRBV30	NA	TRBJ2-1	CAWSVMAGAGQFF
NA	TRBV5-1	NA	TRBJ2-7	CASSLSLTEQYF
NA	TRBV5-8	NA	TRBJ2-3	CASSLRGWADTQYF
NA	TRBV28	NA	TRBJ1-3	CASSPAGTRSGNTIYF
NA	TRBV14	NA	TRBJ2-7	CASSQANSYEQYF
NA	TRBV7-2	NA	TRBJ2-4	CASSPAGRRAKNIQYF
NA	TRBV7-2	NA	TRBJ2-7	CASSSRAYEQYF
NA	TRBV19	NA	TRBJ2-7	CASSILGNPEQYF
NA	TRBV19	NA	TRBJ1-3	CASNVLSGNTIYF
NA	TRBV27	NA	TRBJ1-5	CASSFRRGGSNQPQHF
NA	TRBV5-1	TRBD2	TRBJ2-5	CASSLGTSFQETQYF
NA	TRBV5-1	NA	TRBJ2-7	CASSLGMGYEQYF
NA	TRBV10-3	TRBD2	TRBJ2-5	CAISEGRGREETLYF
NA	TRBV7-9	NA	TRBJ1-4	CASRGGEDEKLFF
once	TRBV5-1	TRBD1	TRBJ2-3	CASSQLRQGPSTDTQYF
NA	TRBV7-2	TRBD2	TRBJ2-1	CASSLGLAEYNEQFF
NA	TRBV14	NA	TRBJ2-2	CASSQGYTGELFF
NA	TRBV5-1	NA	TRBJ2-6	CASSPDGPGANVLTF
NA	TRBV11-3	NA	TRBJ1-1	CASSSGEVAEAFF
NA	TRBV7-9	NA	TRBJ1-3	CASSFSLTQAGPGNTIYF
NA	TRBV19	NA	TRBJ2-5	CASSPGGETQYF
NA	TRBV30	NA	TRBJ2-1	CAWRGGTYNEQFF
once	TRBV7-2	TRBD2	TRBJ2-5	CASSFQAGGPEETQYF
NA	TRBV15	NA	TRBJ1-5	CATSAARSDNQPQHF